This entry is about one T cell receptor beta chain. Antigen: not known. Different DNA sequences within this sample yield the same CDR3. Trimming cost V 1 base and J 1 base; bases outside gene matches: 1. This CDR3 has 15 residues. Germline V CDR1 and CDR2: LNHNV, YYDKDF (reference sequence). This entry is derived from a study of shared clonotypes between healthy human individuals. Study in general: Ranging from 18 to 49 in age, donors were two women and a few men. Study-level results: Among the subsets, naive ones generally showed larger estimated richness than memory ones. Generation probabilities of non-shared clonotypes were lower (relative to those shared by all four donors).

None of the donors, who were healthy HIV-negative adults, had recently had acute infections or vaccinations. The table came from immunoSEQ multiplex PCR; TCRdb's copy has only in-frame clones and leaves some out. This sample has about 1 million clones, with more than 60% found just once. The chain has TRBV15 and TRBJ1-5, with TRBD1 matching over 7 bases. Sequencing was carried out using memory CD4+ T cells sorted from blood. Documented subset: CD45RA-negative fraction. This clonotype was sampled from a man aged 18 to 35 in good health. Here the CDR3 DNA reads TGTGCCACCAGCAGAGGGACAGGCAGCAATCAGCCCCAGCATTTT. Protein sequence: CATSRGTGSNQPQHF.